A single sample gave rise to the 21 T cell receptor beta chains below, sequenced in a study of Ad26.COV2.S vaccination and SARS-CoV-2 variants. Using immunoSEQ multiplex PCR, the repertoire was profiled, and TCRdb retains in-frame clones only, with some absent. The sample lists a few hundred thousand clones, roughly 90% occurring once. This sample's treatment: around 19 received Ad26.COV2.S at low or high dose, single or two shots; about 5 received placebo; per-sample allocation not given. The samples date from day 63 after the first vaccine or placebo injection. Sequenced material: peripheral blood, taken in a trial of Ad26.COV2.S vaccine versus placebo. Every receptor here comes from a person aged 18-65 years who received the Ad26.COV2.S COVID-19 vaccine or a placebo.

The chain is built from TRBV27 and TRBJ1-1; D might be TRBD1 (6 bases). CDR1 is MNHEY, CDR2 SMNVEV, per germline (reference sequence). This CDR3 region has 15 residues. Between the trimmed V and J ends, which lost 4 bases and 3 bases, there was a span of 15 bases. DNA of the CDR3: TGTGCCAGCAGTTCCGTCCCGGGACAAGACACTGAAGCTTTCTTT. Translating gives CASSSVPGQDTEAFF.

The V and J genes are TRBV12-3 or TRBV12-4 and TRBJ2-5; no clear D gene. Trimming took 7 bases from V and 4 from J, leaving 13 bases between them. The CDR3 is 13 amino acids. CDR3 in amino acids: CASTLSPSETQYF. DNA of the CDR3: TGTGCCAGCACCCTATCCCCATCAGAGACCCAGTACTTC.

This clone has more than one count but fewer than ten. This chain links TRBV7-2 with TRBJ1-6; 7 bases are a match to TRBD1. In germline, CDR1 is SGHTA, CDR2 FQGNSA. The V and J ends lost 1 base and 1 base, in that order; junction bases with no gene match: 1. This CDR3 is 16 amino acids long. CDR3 region: CASSLVQGSYNSPLHF. The CDR3 nucleotides read TGTGCCAGCAGCTTAGTACAGGGGTCCTATAATTCACCCCTCCACTTT.

This chain uses TRBV6-6 with TRBJ2-1; D is unresolved. The CDR3 has 11 residues. The germline CDR1 and CDR2 sequences are MNHNY and SVGAGI (reference sequence). Trimming left V 5 bases short and J 6 bases short, with 5 bases between. The CDR3 region has the DNA TGTGCCAGCAGTCGTACCAATGAGCAGTTCTTC. Protein: CASSRTNEQFF.

This chain connects TRBV28 to TRBJ1-6; D might be TRBD1 (6 bases). Germline CDR1 reads MDHEN; CDR2 reads SYDVKM. Trimming left V 2 bases short and J 6 bases short, with 14 bases between. The CDR3 has 16 amino acids. CDR3 nucleotide sequence: TGTGCCAGCAGTTTACCCAGGGGAGCCGTTAATTCACCCCTCCACTTT. This sequence encodes CASSLPRGAVNSPLHF.

This clone was observed once. V gene TRBV3-1 (or the pseudogene TRBV3-2) combines with J gene TRBJ2-3, with TRBD1 matching 8 bases. The CDR3 loop spans 15 amino acids. Germline values: CDR1 LGHDT, CDR2 YNNKEL (reference sequence). Trimming took 3 bases from V and 5 from J; bases not matched to a gene: 7. This CDR3 reads CASSHLNTGGDTQYF. The CDR3 DNA is TGTGCCAGCAGCCACCTTAATACAGGGGGAGATACGCAGTATTTT.

V is TRBV4-3 and J is TRBJ2-5; D not resolved. V was shortened by 0 bases and J by 5 bases, with 7 bases between the two germline ends. Germline CDR1 is LGHNA and CDR2 is YSLEER. This CDR3 spans 13 amino acids. DNA for the CDR3: TGCGCCAGCAGCCAAGATTTAATGGAGACCCAGTACTTC. Translated: CASSQDLMETQYF.

Only one count was recorded for this clone. The V and J genes are TRBV28 and TRBJ1-2, with 8 bases that match TRBD1. Germline trimming cut 5 bases from V and 5 bases from J; bases unmatched to any gene: 13. CDR3 length: 16 amino acids. Germline CDR1 and CDR2: MDHEN and SYDVKM. The CDR3 is CASSPPRGRRRYGYTF. For the CDR3, the DNA is TGTGCCAGCAGTCCGCCCAGGGGGCGACGGAGGTATGGCTACACCTTC.

V gene TRBV25-1 combines with J gene TRBJ1-2; the match to TRBD1 covers 10 bases. The CDR3 has 14 amino acids. In germline, CDR1 is MGHDK, CDR2 SYGVNS. V shed 6 bases, J shed 6 bases, and the junction held 7 bases outside the gene matches. The CDR3 nucleotides are TGTGCCAGCAGGGGGACCGGGACAGGGGATGGCTACACCTTC. Its protein product is CASRGTGTGDGYTF.

V and J are TRBV7-9 and TRBJ1-5, with D possibly being TRBD1 (6 bases). This CDR3 has 14 residues. The V end was cut by 5 bases, the J end by 7 bases, with 15 bases between. Germline assignment: CDR1 SEHNR and CDR2 FQNEAQ (reference sequence). CDR3: CASSPGRGDQPQHF. The CDR3, as DNA: TGTGCCAGCAGCCCGGGCAGGGGTGACCAGCCCCAGCATTTT.

This clone is a singleton in its sample. The chain is built from TRBV5-1 and TRBJ2-2; 13 bases agree with TRBD2. The CDR3 runs 16 residues. J lost 4 bases, V lost 5 bases, and 5 bases had no gene match. Germline V lookup: CDR1 SGHRS, CDR2 YFSETQ. CDR3 region: CASRLAGGVGTGELFF. CDR3 nucleotides: TGCGCCAGCAGACTAGCGGGAGGGGTTGGCACCGGGGAGCTGTTTTTT.

The rearrangement joins TRBV7-9 to TRBJ1-4; D gene unclear. The germline V and J ends were trimmed by 4 bases and 2 bases, with 8 bases remaining between them. The CDR3 covers 14 residues. The germline V gene encodes CDR1 SEHNR and CDR2 FQNEAQ (reference sequence). CDR3 sequence reads: CASSWLGTNEKLFF. The CDR3 region has the DNA TGTGCCAGCAGCTGGTTGGGGACTAATGAAAAACTGTTTTTT. Variable domain in full (rest from reference TRBV7-9 and TRBJ1-4): DTGVSQNPRHKITKRGQNVTFRCDPISEHNRLYWYRQTLGQGPEFLTYFQNEAQLEKSRLLSDRFSAERPKGSFSTLEIQRTEQGDSAMYLCASSWLGTNEKLFFGSGTQLSVL.

The J gene is TRBJ2-6, the V gene TRBV18; TRBD1 matches at 7 bases. Germline CDR1 reads KGHSH; CDR2 reads LQKENI. The CDR3 spans 17 residues. The V gene end was trimmed by 5 bases and the J gene end by 0 bases; junction bases not matched to a gene: 7. This CDR3 is CASSKIGQASGANVLTF. As DNA, the CDR3 is TGTGCCAGCTCAAAAATCGGACAGGCCTCTGGGGCCAACGTCCTGACTTTC.

The V gene is TRBV5-1, the J gene TRBJ1-1; D might be TRBD1 (6 bases). The V gene's germline CDR1 is SGHRS and CDR2 YFSETQ. This CDR3 has 15 amino acids. Trimming stripped 4 bases from V and 4 bases from J, with 17 bases between. The CDR3 spells CASSPITDSPTEAFF. CDR3 nucleotides: TGCGCCAGCAGCCCGATAACGGACAGTCCCACTGAAGCTTTCTTT.

The CDR3 sequence: CSLSSEAFF. CDR3 nucleotide sequence: TGCAGCCTGTCGTCTGAAGCTTTCTTT. This chain joins TRBV20-1 and TRBJ1-1; D is undetermined. The length of the CDR3 is 9 residues. Germline V gene lookup returns CDR1 DFQATT and CDR2 SNEGSKA (reference sequence).

The chain joins TRBV12-3 or TRBV12-4 to TRBJ1-2; D is uncertain. V lost 5 bases and J lost 8, with 9 bases in between. This CDR3 spans 11 amino acids. CDR3 coding DNA: TGTGCCAGCAGTCCGCTTAACGGCTACACCTTC. Residues: CASSPLNGYTF.

J is TRBJ2-2 and V is TRBV6-5; D gene uncertain. Germline CDR1 MNHEY, CDR2 SVGAGI. Trimming took 6 bases from V and 5 from J, leaving 16 bases between them. This CDR3 has 15 amino acids. CDR3 DNA: TGTGCCAGCAGCCTCTTCGCCGCTATAACCGGGGAGCTGTTTTTT. Translating gives CASSLFAAITGELFF.

The genes are TRBV7-9 and TRBJ1-6; D is ambiguous. Trimming removed 8 bases at V and 0 bases at J, with 11 bases between. The germline V gene encodes CDR1 SEHNR and CDR2 FQNEAQ (reference sequence). CDR3 length equals 15 residues. The CDR3 DNA sequence: TGTGCCAGCGGTGCAGTAAGCTCCTATAATTCACCCCTCCACTTT. It codes for CASGAVSSYNSPLHF.

This chain's CDR3 is CASSQWGLSTDTQYF. The CDR3 DNA reads TGTGCCAGCAGCCAGTGGGGGCTTAGCACAGATACGCAGTATTTT. This chain joins TRBV14 and TRBJ2-3, with a weak D call TRBD1 (6 bases). The V gene's germline CDR1 is SGHDN and CDR2 FVKESK. This CDR3 spans 15 amino acids. Trimming shortened V by 3 bases and J by 0 bases, and 10 bases separated the two germline ends.

The J gene is TRBJ2-3, the V gene TRBV27, with D hard to call. Trimming removed 5 bases from V and 2 bases from J, with 8 bases in between. The CDR3 runs 13 residues. Germline assignment: CDR1 MNHEY and CDR2 SMNVEV (reference sequence). CDR3 sequence (DNA): TGTGCCAGCAGTCCCTCCTACACAGATACGCAGTATTTT. It yields the protein CASSPSYTDTQYF.

The rearrangement links TRBV28 to TRBJ2-1; no definite D call. The CDR3 has 15 residues. V lost 3 bases, J lost 0 bases, and 9 bases lay in between. The V gene's germline CDR1 is MDHEN and CDR2 SYDVKM. CDR3 nucleotide sequence: TGTGCCAGCAGTTTGACCCCCATCTCCTACAATGAGCAGTTCTTC. Translation gives CASSLTPISYNEQFF.